What follows describes a single T cell receptor beta chain. Its antigen is still unknown. The input lacks base qualities; no much larger clone sits a single base away. Receptors were amplified or captured by the immunoSEQ multiplex PCR assay. The multiplex PCR relied on a mix of 60 forward primers for TCR Vbeta segments and 13 reverse primers for TCR Jbeta segments. Amplification of the CDR3 region of rearranged TCR beta genes was performed with a multiplex PCR assay on genomic DNA. Amplified TCR beta libraries were sequenced as 87-base-pair reads on the Illumina HiSeq System. From the authors' description of their analysis: Across the 670 or so repertoires, a later analysis counted about 81 million unique TCR beta chains, 8.5 million to 12 million of which were shared by at least two donors. Raw reads were error-corrected and collapsed into unique sequences by a nearest-neighbor algorithm in which closely related sequences were merged to remove PCR and sequencing errors. Alignment of CDR3 sequences to IMGT reference sequences was used to assign V, D and J gene segments. For a sequence to be retained, a match of at least six nucleotides was required to both a V gene segment and a J gene segment. Rearrangements were classified as productive when the CDR3 lacked stop codons and remained in frame with V and J, and all other rearrangements were classified as non-productive. Following IMGT convention, CDR3 was defined as the stretch from the second conserved V-encoded cysteine up to the conserved J-encoded phenylalanine. The earlier analysis of about 570 of the donors excluded any sequence lacking an unambiguous match to a single V gene segment. In an earlier analysis of some 590 of the donors, a V segment was called functional when productive rearrangements were above 56.7%, and segregating when the standard deviation between donors exceeded 5%. A statistical classification framework was built to diagnose cytomegalovirus status from the catalog of TCR beta chain sequences. V and J gene assignment, in a later analysis, came from comparing TCR nucleotide sequences with IMGT/GENE-DB human TR gene sequences. The TCRdist pipeline was used in a later analysis to assign CDR3 sequences and most-parsimonious VDJ recombination scenarios. In a later analysis, each TCR beta chain was defined by its CDR3 amino acid sequence together with its V-gene family, and reads without a unique V-gene family were excluded. To address suspected cross-contamination and a sequencing artifact, a later analysis removed approximately 590 highly shared, low-generation-probability nucleotide sequences. For each public chain, a later analysis derived a clonal expansion index from normalized ranks of inferred template counts within each repertoire. In a later analysis, generation probabilities were computed using a VDJ recombination model fitted to out-of-frame rearrangements, and the results were checked against IGoR. In a later analysis, hypergeometric tests were used to score TCR-TCR, TCR-HLA and TCR-CMV co-occurrence, with a repertoire-size bias correction applied to TCR pairs. False discovery rates were estimated in a later analysis by permuting HLA or CMV assignments 20 times. In a later analysis, co-occurring TCRs were grouped using DBSCAN, and TCRdist sequence similarity was added for clustering within HLA-allele-positive subsets. Co-occurrence clustering excluded repertoires with fewer than 30,000 or more than 120,000 public chains, plus five with anomalous nucleotide sharing. Here the immuneACCESS table is served through TCRdb, limited to in-frame sequences with V and J called. Missing clones are a known gap in these copies; in checked studies unresolved V genes cover under half, and the rest lacks a known reason. V and J calls plus clone size are reproduced from that table; the DNA served to infer D and trimming. This sample comprises more than 75,000 clones, 70% to 90% of them detected only once. Clones ranked in the top ten supply roughly 5.5% of the sample.

These data originate in a study of cytomegalovirus exposure and HLA in healthy donors (TCRdb year 2017). General notes on the study: An earlier analysis of roughly 610 of the donors reported 250 to 300 Gb of sequence data and around 110 million unique TCR beta sequences obtained from about 179 million T cells. About 330 gigabases of sequencing data and 70 million to 100 million unique TCR sequences made up an early release that covered approximately 620 HLA-typed donors. The genetic ancestry cluster associated with self-reported Caucasian donors included 81% of the roughly 400 genotyped donors. The study aimed to test whether cataloging public T cell receptors could reveal signatures of past pathogen exposure. Using immunosequencing, the study profiled T cell repertoires from 666 subjects and related those repertoires to cytomegalovirus serostatus. In addition to the first cohort of 666 subjects, a separate validation cohort of approximately 120 different subjects was used. To predict cytomegalovirus infection status, the study brought together high-throughput TCR immunosequencing, statistical association of individual TCRs with disease status, and machine learning. A later analysis re-analyzed previously published TCR beta repertoires from roughly 630 donors and added high-resolution HLA genotyping to study TCR occurrence patterns. The later analysis used no new phenotypic data to find candidate immune exposures, relying instead on TCR beta sequences and their occurrence across donors. An earlier analysis of 587 of the donors applied high-throughput TCR beta sequencing to assess whether each TCR beta V gene segment acted as functional or pseudogenic. Donor age, sex, ethnicity and CMV serostatus were compiled alongside the repertoire data. Genome-wide SNP genotypes for about three fifths of the roughly 670 donors were used in a later genetic analysis, which treated that subset as a discovery cohort. Every repertoire in the discovery cohort had been generated on one and the same sequencing platform. Class I and class II HLA loci were covered by the typing at four-digit resolution. The number of donors typed differed by locus, with 629-630 for A, B, C, DRB1 and DQB1, approximately 500 for DQA1, 600 to 610 for DPA1, and around 430 for DPB1. A few DR-DQ haplotypes were treated as single units for association and clustering because of strong linkage in the cohort. On average, about 200,000 unique TCR beta nucleotide sequences were sequenced per donor among some 430 genotyped donors of the cohort, with 15% to 20% of those sequences being non-productive. Overall study results and their limits: The only immune exposure information available for the cohort was CMV serostatus. Linkage disequilibrium might explain the correlated functional status among segregating V segments, but an unknown experimental factor could not be ruled out. Some IMGT-functional V segments, including TRBV6-2 and TRBV6-3, could not be distinguished by the 87-base-pair reads and were therefore excluded. Compared with the 666-donor mean, donors in an Asian-associated ancestry cluster had fewer N-insertions in productive TCRs, according to a later genetic analysis. In the study, some 160 TCR beta chains were listed as associated with cytomegalovirus. Several of the top co-occurrence clusters appeared to be linked to parvovirus B19, influenza, CMV and Epstein-Barr virus, according to a later analysis. It was suggested by the authors that the approach could potentially be generalized to other disease states and immunological phenotypes. Specific HLA alleles were associated with 15,000 to 20,000 TCR beta sequences at a false discovery rate of 0.05 in a later analysis. Roughly uniform sequencing depth across donors was assumed in presence/absence analyses, although this assumption may not hold. V-gene and J-gene trimming of TCR beta chains was associated with a missense DCLRE1C variant in a later genetic analysis, and the association was replicated in an independent cohort. When HLA alleles, especially DR and DQ, strongly co-occurred, TCR associations were difficult to assign to individual alleles. A later analysis found that most CMV-associated TCR beta chains appeared HLA-restricted, with HLA associations seemingly driven largely by CMV exposure. A further reported finding was that TCR beta sequences accurately predicted the HLA-A and HLA-B alleles for most subjects in the first cohort. The sequencing pipeline was judged likely to have produced a cluster of highly shared sequence variants as a technical artifact. In this cohort, only TCR beta chains were sequenced, and detectable features were limited by the absence of alpha or paired-chain data. Over 15 rarely observed V segments, including chromosome 9 orphons, were excluded from the earlier analysis of just under 600 of the donors because counts were too low. In a later analysis, the rate of TCR association differed among HLA loci, with DRB1 alleles having the most associated TCRs and HLA-C alleles having the fewest. HLA typing was unavailable for some donors at each locus, so association tests used only the typed subset. Cytomegalovirus status was reported to be diagnosed by the classifier with high specificity and sensitivity in both the original and validation cohorts. Across donors, most TCR sequences were observed very rarely, whereas some public TCRs were present in many individuals. An earlier analysis of approximately 590 of the donors showed that most TCR beta V segments appeared in productive rearrangements either about 87% or about 30% of the time, which broadly matched IMGT annotations. In a later analysis, HLA-associated TCR beta chains showed more clonal expansion and lower generation probabilities than non-associated chains that were equally common. In vitro tests confirmed that a few of the cytomegalovirus-associated TCR beta chains recognize cytomegalovirus antigens.

The CDR1 and CDR2 encoded by the germline V gene are MGHDK and SYGVNS. The cysteine opens and the phenylalanine closes a CDR3 of 15 amino acids. Only CDR3 DNA is held: 45 bases, read in frame from base 1. V loses 0 bases, J loses 8 bases, and the germline ends lie 16 bases apart. The cohort comprised around 690 healthy bone marrow donors. All cohort members were sampled while nominally healthy, although unrecorded immune exposures were likely present. The donor was CMV seropositive and was included in the group of around 300 seropositive cohort members. A peripheral blood sample was collected from each donor, and TCR beta sequencing was performed on peripheral blood mononuclear cells. Genomic DNA extraction from the blood cell samples was performed with the Qiagen DNeasy Blood Extraction Kit.

The source material was PBMCs. Here the chain combines TRBV25-1 and TRBJ1-2; the D gene is unclear. The clonotype originates from a woman between 18 and 29 years old in good health and CMV-seropositive. The CDR3 amino acid sequence is: CASSEYISGPEGYTF. The nucleotide sequence reads as follows: TGTGCCAGCAGTGAATATATCTCAGGCCCGGAAGGCTACACCTTC.